The rows below give T cell receptor beta chains drawn from one sample of a study of molecular identifiers for immune sequencing clone quantification. TCRdb called the PCR reads again in MiXCR, with one record for every CDR3 protein. Of more than 250,000 distinct CDR3 sequences listed, 20% to 25% are singletons. The specimen was naive CD8+ T cells from blood, with Jurkat cell RNA spiked in. The origin of the receptors is a human donor in good health. Some libraries in this study had Jurkat cell RNA spiked in. Each CDR3 is given with its conserved first and last residue. A D gene is named only where the DNA matches it firmly. The size of a clone is reported for some rows only, either as once, few or many, or as a class for expanded clones.

CDR3nt: TGTGCCACCAGTGCTACCCGTTCCGATCAGCCCCAGCATTTT; CDR3aa: CATSATRSDQPQHF; v_gene: TRBV24-1; d_gene: -; abundance: many; j_gene: TRBJ1-5
CDR3nt: TGTGCCAGCAGTTACTCAGCGAGGAATGAGCAGTTCTTC; CDR3aa: CASSYSARNEQFF; v_gene: TRBV6-5; d_gene: -; abundance: many; j_gene: TRBJ2-1
CDR3nt: TGTGCCAGTAGAGAACTAGAAGGCACAGATACGCAGTATTTT; CDR3aa: CASRELEGTDTQYF; v_gene: TRBV19; d_gene: -; abundance: few; j_gene: TRBJ2-3
CDR3nt: TGCGCCAGCAGCCAAGATGTGACACCCGGGTTCGGCAATCAGCCCCAGCATTTT; CDR3aa: CASSQDVTPGFGNQPQHF; v_gene: TRBV4-3; d_gene: -; abundance: -; j_gene: TRBJ1-5
CDR3nt: TGTGCCACCAGTGATTCCGGACTAGCGGAATACAATGAGCAGTTCTTC; CDR3aa: CATSDSGLAEYNEQFF; v_gene: TRBV24-1; d_gene: TRBD2; abundance: many; j_gene: TRBJ2-1
CDR3nt: TGTGCCAGCAGCCGTACAGCGGGAGGGCCGTACGAGCAGTACTTC; CDR3aa: CASSRTAGGPYEQYF; v_gene: TRBV28; d_gene: TRBD2; abundance: many; j_gene: TRBJ2-7
CDR3nt: TGCGCCAGCAGCTTGGAACGCCAGACCCAGTACTTC; CDR3aa: CASSLERQTQYF; v_gene: TRBV5-1; d_gene: -; abundance: many; j_gene: TRBJ2-5
CDR3nt: TGCAGCTCATCCGGGACAGAGGGCACAGATACGCAGTATTTT; CDR3aa: CSSSGTEGTDTQYF; v_gene: TRBV29-1; d_gene: TRBD1; abundance: many; j_gene: TRBJ2-3
CDR3nt: TGCAGTGCTAGGCCGGGACTAGCGGGGGGGCGGGGCACAGATACGCAGTATTTT; CDR3aa: CSARPGLAGGRGTDTQYF; v_gene: TRBV20-1; d_gene: TRBD2; abundance: few; j_gene: TRBJ2-3
CDR3nt: TGTGCCAGCAGCTTCCTGACCGGGACAGGGGTGACAGATACGCAGTATTTT; CDR3aa: CASSFLTGTGVTDTQYF; v_gene: TRBV7-9; d_gene: TRBD1; abundance: many; j_gene: TRBJ2-3
CDR3nt: TGTGCCAGCAGAGGGGCAGGCCTTTATAGCAATCAGCCCCAGCATTTT; CDR3aa: CASRGAGLYSNQPQHF; v_gene: TRBV2; d_gene: -; abundance: -; j_gene: TRBJ1-5
CDR3nt: TGTGCCAGCAGCCCCACTTCCGGGGGTGTAGATACGCAGTATTTT; CDR3aa: CASSPTSGGVDTQYF; v_gene: TRBV6-5; d_gene: -; abundance: many; j_gene: TRBJ2-3
CDR3nt: TGTGCCGGCAGTTCCAGGGGACTCACTGAAGCTTTCTTT; CDR3aa: CAGSSRGLTEAFF; v_gene: TRBV28; d_gene: -; abundance: -; j_gene: TRBJ1-1
CDR3nt: TGCGCCAGCAGTGAGGGGGGGGGTTCACCCCTCCACTTT; CDR3aa: CASSEGGGSPLHF; v_gene: TRBV10-1; d_gene: -; abundance: few; j_gene: TRBJ1-6
CDR3nt: TGTGCCAGCACTACGGCGGGGGCTGCGGAGACCCAGTACTTC; CDR3aa: CASTTAGAAETQYF; v_gene: TRBV12-3/TRBV12-4; d_gene: -; abundance: many; j_gene: TRBJ2-5
CDR3nt: TGCAGCGTTGAAGATTCCCATTACACCGGGGAGCTGTTTTTT; CDR3aa: CSVEDSHYTGELFF; v_gene: TRBV29-1; d_gene: -; abundance: many; j_gene: TRBJ2-2
CDR3nt: TGCAGCGTGGCCGGGATTCAAGCCTACAATGAGCAGTTCTTC; CDR3aa: CSVAGIQAYNEQFF; v_gene: TRBV29-1; d_gene: -; abundance: -; j_gene: TRBJ2-1
CDR3nt: TGTGCCAGCAGCATTAGCGGGCCGAGCACAGATACGCAGTATTTT; CDR3aa: CASSISGPSTDTQYF; v_gene: TRBV27; d_gene: TRBD2; abundance: -; j_gene: TRBJ2-3
CDR3nt: TGCAGTGCAAGACATGTTCGGGGCGCGAGGAACTACGAGCAGTACTTC; CDR3aa: CSARHVRGARNYEQYF; v_gene: TRBV20-1; d_gene: -; abundance: -; j_gene: TRBJ2-7
CDR3nt: TGCAGTGCTAGAGACCCCGACAGGGTGCTCTACGAGCAGTACTTC; CDR3aa: CSARDPDRVLYEQYF; v_gene: TRBV20-1; d_gene: TRBD1; abundance: -; j_gene: TRBJ2-7
CDR3nt: TGTGCCAGCAGGATAGGAAGGAGCTCTGGAAACACCATATATTTT; CDR3aa: CASRIGRSSGNTIYF; v_gene: TRBV28; d_gene: -; abundance: many; j_gene: TRBJ1-3
CDR3nt: TGTGCCAGCAGCCAAGTCGAAGCCGTCCCCACAGATACGCAGTATTTT; CDR3aa: CASSQVEAVPTDTQYF; v_gene: TRBV4-2; d_gene: -; abundance: many; j_gene: TRBJ2-3
CDR3nt: TGTGCCAGCAGTTTAGTAGTGCAGGGGGCCGGTGAGCAGTACTTC; CDR3aa: CASSLVVQGAGEQYF; v_gene: TRBV27; d_gene: TRBD1; abundance: many; j_gene: TRBJ2-7
CDR3nt: TGTGCCAGCAATCCGGACAGGTCGAGTAACACCATATATTTT; CDR3aa: CASNPDRSSNTIYF; v_gene: TRBV5-5; d_gene: TRBD1; abundance: many; j_gene: TRBJ1-3
CDR3nt: TGTGCCAGCAGTTATAAACAGGAGACCTACGAGCAGTACTTC; CDR3aa: CASSYKQETYEQYF; v_gene: TRBV6-5; d_gene: -; abundance: -; j_gene: TRBJ2-7
CDR3nt: TGTGCCAGCAGAGGGAGGACCAAAGGCACTGAAGCTTTCTTT; CDR3aa: CASRGRTKGTEAFF; v_gene: TRBV9; d_gene: -; abundance: many; j_gene: TRBJ1-1
CDR3nt: TGTGCCAGCAGCTTTAGCGGGTTGGAGGAGACCCAGTACTTC; CDR3aa: CASSFSGLEETQYF; v_gene: TRBV7-9; d_gene: TRBD2; abundance: -; j_gene: TRBJ2-5
CDR3nt: TGTGCCAGCAGTGAATGGGAGTGGTACAATGAGCAGTTCTTC; CDR3aa: CASSEWEWYNEQFF; v_gene: TRBV25-1; d_gene: -; abundance: few; j_gene: TRBJ2-1
CDR3nt: TGCGCCAGCAGCCAAGATATACTAGCGGGGGCCGTTCCATACAATGAGCAGTTCTTC; CDR3aa: CASSQDILAGAVPYNEQFF; v_gene: TRBV4-3; d_gene: TRBD2; abundance: -; j_gene: TRBJ2-1
CDR3nt: TGTGCCAGCGCTGGATTAGGGGCTAGTGGGTCCTACGAGCAGTACTTC; CDR3aa: CASAGLGASGSYEQYF; v_gene: TRBV27; d_gene: -; abundance: many; j_gene: TRBJ2-7
CDR3nt: TGTGCCAGCAGCTTAGTAGGGGGCCTCTACGAGCAGTACTTC; CDR3aa: CASSLVGGLYEQYF; v_gene: TRBV7-9; d_gene: TRBD1; abundance: few; j_gene: TRBJ2-7
CDR3nt: TGTGCCAGCAGTGAATCCTTCGTCCTAGGGGGCTTTGGTAATTCACCCCTCCACTTT; CDR3aa: CASSESFVLGGFGNSPLHF; v_gene: TRBV6-1; d_gene: TRBD1; abundance: many; j_gene: TRBJ1-6
CDR3nt: TGTGCCAGCAGTTTAGTGGGCCCTAGCTCCTACAATGAGCAGTCCTTC; CDR3aa: CASSLVGPSSYNEQSF; v_gene: TRBV27; d_gene: -; abundance: -; j_gene: TRBJ2-1
CDR3nt: TGTGCCAGCAAAGTCGACAGCTATTATAATTCACCCCTCCACTTT; CDR3aa: CASKVDSYYNSPLHF; v_gene: TRBV7-9; d_gene: -; abundance: many; j_gene: TRBJ1-6
CDR3nt: TGTGCCAGCAGCCTCGACGCCGGAGTAAATGGCTACACCTTC; CDR3aa: CASSLDAGVNGYTF; v_gene: TRBV14; d_gene: -; abundance: many; j_gene: TRBJ1-2
CDR3nt: TGTGCCAGCAGTTTACTCCGGGACCGAGCAGATCAGCCCCAGCATTTT; CDR3aa: CASSLLRDRADQPQHF; v_gene: TRBV28; d_gene: -; abundance: many; j_gene: TRBJ1-5
CDR3nt: TGTGCCAGCAGTTTCCGGGACGCAAACATTCAGTACTTC; CDR3aa: CASSFRDANIQYF; v_gene: TRBV28; d_gene: -; abundance: -; j_gene: TRBJ2-4
CDR3nt: TGTGCCAGCATCGGGGGTCGGACCTACGAGCAGTACTTC; CDR3aa: CASIGGRTYEQYF; v_gene: TRBV28; d_gene: -; abundance: many; j_gene: TRBJ2-7
CDR3nt: TGCGCCAGCAGCCCGTCCAGGACAGGGATCACAGATACGCAGTATTTT; CDR3aa: CASSPSRTGITDTQYF; v_gene: TRBV4-3; d_gene: TRBD1; abundance: many; j_gene: TRBJ2-3
CDR3nt: TGCGCCAGCAGCCAAGATCATGTAAAGTACACTGAAGCTTTCTTT; CDR3aa: CASSQDHVKYTEAFF; v_gene: TRBV4-3; d_gene: -; abundance: many; j_gene: TRBJ1-1
CDR3nt: TGTGCCAGCAGCTCCGCCTTGAGGGATTCACCCCTCCACTTT; CDR3aa: CASSSALRDSPLHF; v_gene: TRBV7-9; d_gene: -; abundance: once; j_gene: TRBJ1-6
CDR3nt: TGTGCCAGCAGTTTATTGCCGGAAAACACCACATATTTT; CDR3aa: CASSLLPENTTYF; v_gene: TRBV28; d_gene: -; abundance: -; j_gene: TRBJ1-3
CDR3nt: TGTGCCAGCAGCCAAGATCGGGGACTAGCGGGGTTCACCGGGGAGCTGTTTTTT; CDR3aa: CASSQDRGLAGFTGELFF; v_gene: TRBV3-1; d_gene: TRBD2; abundance: -; j_gene: TRBJ2-2
CDR3nt: TGTGCTAGTGGTTTGCACGGGGGGGCCGTCACAGATACGCAGTATTTT; CDR3aa: CASGLHGGAVTDTQYF; v_gene: TRBV12-5; d_gene: TRBD2; abundance: many; j_gene: TRBJ2-3
CDR3nt: TGTGCCAGCAGCTTACGATGGGGACGGAGTAATGAAAAACTGTTTTTT; CDR3aa: CASSLRWGRSNEKLFF; v_gene: TRBV11-3; d_gene: -; abundance: many; j_gene: TRBJ1-4
CDR3nt: TGTGCCAGTGGCCCCGGTGCGGGGGGCTCCACAGATACGCAGTATTTT; CDR3aa: CASGPGAGGSTDTQYF; v_gene: TRBV19; d_gene: TRBD2; abundance: many; j_gene: TRBJ2-3
CDR3nt: TGTGCCAGCAGTGGCGACAGGGGCCGGAATAGCAATCAGCCCCAGCATTTT; CDR3aa: CASSGDRGRNSNQPQHF; v_gene: TRBV6-2/TRBV6-3; d_gene: TRBD1; abundance: many; j_gene: TRBJ1-5
CDR3nt: TGCAGTGCTAGAGATCTCCGGGGGCAGACCCAAGAGACCCAGTACTTC; CDR3aa: CSARDLRGQTQETQYF; v_gene: TRBV20-1; d_gene: -; abundance: few; j_gene: TRBJ2-5
CDR3nt: TGTGCCAGTAAGGCAGGAAGCACAGATACGCAGTATTTT; CDR3aa: CASKAGSTDTQYF; v_gene: TRBV19; d_gene: -; abundance: -; j_gene: TRBJ2-3
CDR3nt: TGTGCCAGCAGCTCCTCCTCAGGGGTCTACGAGCAGTACTTC; CDR3aa: CASSSSSGVYEQYF; v_gene: TRBV7-9; d_gene: -; abundance: -; j_gene: TRBJ2-7
CDR3nt: TGTGCCTGGAGTGGAGGGTTTGAGGGCTACACCTTC; CDR3aa: CAWSGGFEGYTF; v_gene: TRBV30; d_gene: -; abundance: many; j_gene: TRBJ1-2
CDR3nt: TGCAGCGTTGACACAGGGGATAGCAATGAGCAGTTCTTC; CDR3aa: CSVDTGDSNEQFF; v_gene: TRBV29-1; d_gene: TRBD1; abundance: many; j_gene: TRBJ2-1
CDR3nt: TGTGCCAGCAGCTTGGGGTCATCAGGGGGTCGGATAGATACGCAGTATTTT; CDR3aa: CASSLGSSGGRIDTQYF; v_gene: TRBV5-5; d_gene: TRBD1; abundance: -; j_gene: TRBJ2-3
CDR3nt: TGTGCCAGTAGTATCGCCGGGAGGGACTACGAGCAGTACTTC; CDR3aa: CASSIAGRDYEQYF; v_gene: TRBV19; d_gene: TRBD2; abundance: many; j_gene: TRBJ2-7
CDR3nt: TGCGCCAGCAGCCAAGCTCAGGGGGAGGCCTACGAGCAGTACTTC; CDR3aa: CASSQAQGEAYEQYF; v_gene: TRBV4-3; d_gene: -; abundance: many; j_gene: TRBJ2-7
CDR3nt: TGCGCCAGCAGCCATTGGACTAGCGGGAGAAAAGAGCAGTACTTC; CDR3aa: CASSHWTSGRKEQYF; v_gene: TRBV4-3; d_gene: TRBD2; abundance: -; j_gene: TRBJ2-7
CDR3nt: TGCAGCGTTGAAGAGGGGACTAGCGGGGAGTCGAGCTCCTACGAGCAGTACTTC; CDR3aa: CSVEEGTSGESSSYEQYF; v_gene: TRBV29-1; d_gene: TRBD2; abundance: -; j_gene: TRBJ2-7
CDR3nt: TGCAGTGCTAGAGATGCGGGGAACACTGAAGCTTTCTTT; CDR3aa: CSARDAGNTEAFF; v_gene: TRBV20-1; d_gene: -; abundance: -; j_gene: TRBJ1-1
CDR3nt: TGTGCCAGCTCTGCCGGGACAGCCTTCACAGATACGCAGTATTTT; CDR3aa: CASSAGTAFTDTQYF; v_gene: TRBV12-3/TRBV12-4; d_gene: TRBD1; abundance: few; j_gene: TRBJ2-3
CDR3nt: TGTGCCTGTAGTTCCGGGACCAGGGGCAATCAGCCCCGGCATTTT; CDR3aa: CACSSGTRGNQPRHF; v_gene: TRBV19; d_gene: -; abundance: -; j_gene: TRBJ1-5